This is a list of T cell receptor beta chains from one sample in a study of blood T cell repertoires in COVID-19. Some clones are missing from TCRdb's copy, which holds only in-frame ones; the method was immunoSEQ multiplex PCR. This sample carries some 78,000 clones, approximately 90% of them seen once, and the ten largest clones take about 26%. Sequenced material: peripheral blood. The receptor set was obtained from a man aged 50-60 years with active or convalescent COVID-19. The CDR3 runs from the conserved cysteine through the conserved F or W. Each record gives: clone size, V gene, J gene, D gene, CDR3 protein, CDR3 DNA. D genes are given only for firm matches. Size is stated for part of the rows, as once, few or many counts, or as a class when the clone is expanded.

clone_size: NA
v_call: TRBV11-2
j_call: TRBJ2-3
d_call: NA
cdr3_aa: CASSLQPGGSTDTQYF
cdr3_nt: TGTGCCAGCAGCTTGCAGCCTGGAGGGAGCACAGATACGCAGTATTTT

clone_size: NA
v_call: TRBV7-9
j_call: TRBJ2-3
d_call: NA
cdr3_aa: CASRRLVGTQYF
cdr3_nt: TGTGCCAGCAGGCGACTAGTTGGTACGCAGTATTTT

clone_size: few
v_call: TRBV5-1
j_call: TRBJ2-2
d_call: NA
cdr3_aa: CASSLGGPTGELFF
cdr3_nt: TGCGCCAGCAGCTTGGGGGGCCCCACCGGGGAGCTGTTTTTT

clone_size: few
v_call: TRBV10-1
j_call: TRBJ2-4
d_call: TRBD1
cdr3_aa: CASSTDRESKNIQYF
cdr3_nt: TGCGCCAGCAGTACGGACAGGGAATCCAAAAACATTCAGTACTTC

clone_size: once
v_call: TRBV9
j_call: TRBJ2-7
d_call: NA
cdr3_aa: CASSVVGHSYEQYF
cdr3_nt: TGTGCCAGCAGCGTAGTGGGCCATTCCTACGAGCAGTACTTC

clone_size: NA
v_call: TRBV5-4
j_call: TRBJ2-7
d_call: TRBD1
cdr3_aa: CASRGQGTYEQYF
cdr3_nt: TGTGCCAGCAGAGGACAGGGCACCTACGAGCAGTACTTC

clone_size: NA
v_call: TRBV25-1
j_call: TRBJ2-3
d_call: NA
cdr3_aa: CASSELTNTYTDTQYF
cdr3_nt: TGTGCCAGCAGTGAATTGACAAATACCTACACAGATACGCAGTATTTT

clone_size: NA
v_call: TRBV24-1
j_call: TRBJ2-3
d_call: TRBD2
cdr3_aa: CATSGTSGRAWTQYF
cdr3_nt: TGTGCCACCAGTGGGACTAGCGGGAGGGCGTGGACGCAGTATTTT

clone_size: NA
v_call: TRBV4-2
j_call: TRBJ1-2
d_call: NA
cdr3_aa: CASSQADSYGYTF
cdr3_nt: TGTGCCAGCAGCCAAGCGGACTCCTATGGCTACACCTTC

clone_size: NA
v_call: TRBV5-1
j_call: TRBJ1-5
d_call: NA
cdr3_aa: CASSPGRGGGNQPQHF
cdr3_nt: TGCGCCAGCAGCCCGGGAAGGGGAGGCGGCAATCAGCCCCAGCATTTT

clone_size: NA
v_call: TRBV30
j_call: TRBJ1-1
d_call: NA
cdr3_aa: CAWSGRDPGGGTEAFF
cdr3_nt: TGTGCCTGGAGTGGTCGGGACCCTGGCGGGGGCACTGAAGCTTTCTTT

clone_size: once
v_call: TRBV4-1
j_call: TRBJ2-2
d_call: NA
cdr3_aa: CASSQVAGANTGELFF
cdr3_nt: TGCGCCAGCAGCCAAGTCGCAGGGGCGAACACCGGGGAGCTGTTTTTT

clone_size: NA
v_call: TRBV19
j_call: TRBJ2-3
d_call: TRBD2
cdr3_aa: CASASGGTDTQYF
cdr3_nt: TGTGCCAGTGCTAGCGGGGGCACAGATACGCAGTATTTT

clone_size: NA
v_call: TRBV18
j_call: TRBJ2-2
d_call: TRBD1
cdr3_aa: CASSHFGTGVNTGELFF
cdr3_nt: TGTGCCAGCTCACACTTTGGGACAGGCGTTAACACCGGGGAGCTGTTTTTT

clone_size: NA
v_call: TRBV6-6
j_call: TRBJ2-7
d_call: NA
cdr3_aa: CASSYVPGRSSYEQYF
cdr3_nt: TGTGCCAGCAGTTACGTCCCAGGGAGGAGCTCCTACGAGCAGTACTTC

clone_size: NA
v_call: TRBV6-5
j_call: TRBJ1-3
d_call: NA
cdr3_aa: CASSYQGGNTIYF
cdr3_nt: TGTGCCAGCAGTTATCAGGGAGGAAACACCATATATTTT

clone_size: NA
v_call: TRBV4-2
j_call: TRBJ2-3
d_call: TRBD1
cdr3_aa: CASSTRDRGLTDTQYF
cdr3_nt: TGTGCCAGCAGCACCCGGGACAGGGGCCTCACAGATACGCAGTATTTT

clone_size: NA
v_call: TRBV5-1
j_call: TRBJ2-7
d_call: TRBD2
cdr3_aa: CASSLIDLAAYEQYF
cdr3_nt: TGCGCCAGCAGTTTAATAGACCTAGCGGCCTACGAGCAGTACTTC

clone_size: NA
v_call: TRBV7-2
j_call: TRBJ2-1
d_call: TRBD2
cdr3_aa: CASSLMSGSSYNEQFF
cdr3_nt: TGTGCCAGCAGCTTGATGAGCGGGAGCTCCTACAATGAGCAGTTCTTC

clone_size: NA
v_call: TRBV11-2
j_call: TRBJ2-5
d_call: NA
cdr3_aa: CASSSGEGWRVYETQYF
cdr3_nt: TGTGCCAGCAGCTCAGGAGAGGGCTGGCGAGTTTACGAGACCCAGTACTTC

clone_size: NA
v_call: TRBV28
j_call: TRBJ1-5
d_call: TRBD1
cdr3_aa: CASSMAGQTNQPQHF
cdr3_nt: TGTGCCAGCAGTATGGCGGGACAGACTAATCAGCCCCAGCATTTT

clone_size: NA
v_call: TRBV15
j_call: TRBJ2-7
d_call: NA
cdr3_aa: CATSRDRGFHEQYF
cdr3_nt: TGTGCCACCAGCAGAGATCGGGGGTTCCACGAGCAGTACTTC

clone_size: NA
v_call: TRBV6-2/TRBV6-3
j_call: TRBJ1-6
d_call: NA
cdr3_aa: CASSLLGGWRGSPLHF
cdr3_nt: TGTGCCAGCAGCTTGCTAGGGGGTTGGAGAGGTTCACCCCTCCACTTT

clone_size: NA
v_call: TRBV9
j_call: TRBJ2-7
d_call: TRBD2
cdr3_aa: CASSPAGGPYEQYF
cdr3_nt: TGTGCCAGCAGCCCAGCGGGGGGGCCTTACGAGCAGTACTTC

clone_size: NA
v_call: TRBV7-2
j_call: TRBJ2-1
d_call: TRBD2
cdr3_aa: CASSLLAGEYNEQFF
cdr3_nt: TGTGCCAGCAGCTTGCTAGCGGGGGAGTACAATGAGCAGTTCTTC

clone_size: once
v_call: TRBV30
j_call: TRBJ2-5
d_call: NA
cdr3_aa: CAWSVRSMGGTQYF
cdr3_nt: TGTGCCTGGAGTGTACGGTCTATGGGGGGGACCCAGTACTTC